This T cell receptor (beta chain) came from a study of T cells in women clearing cervical HPV infection. The CDR3 runs 14 residues. Germline V gene sequence: CDR1 SEHNR, CDR2 FQNEAQ (reference sequence). Comment on this clone: Read sequence stops 3 residues before the CDR3 end, and the germline J gene provides the missing end.

Clones were sequenced by immunoSEQ multiplex PCR, and TCRdb holds only the in-frame ones, with some missing. In total, the table holds approximately 31,000 clones. The sequencing sample was made of blood buffy coat. The clonotype was recovered from a woman aged 18-69 years with a cervical HPV16 infection that either progressed to CIN3+ or cleared (not recorded which). V usage is TRBV7-9 and J usage is TRBJ1-1, with 8 bases matching TRBD1. The CDR3 bases that were read are TGTGCCAGCAGCTTTATGGGACAGGACTATGGC. It yields the protein CASSFMGQDYG. The full CDR3 reads CASSFMGQDYGAFF.